This T cell receptor (beta chain) originates from a study of a mutant IDH1 vaccine in newly diagnosed glioma. Study summary: The therapy given earlier, which was standard therapy, consisted of radiotherapy, temozolomide, or both, and most of the patients received both.

Regarding time point: week 11, during vaccination. Doses consisted of 300 ug of mutant IDH1 20-mer peptide each, paired with topical imiquimod. The data were produced by immunoSEQ multiplex PCR, yet TCRdb's version contains in-frame clones alone and is incomplete. The sample lists roughly 48,000 clones, 91% occurring once. About this clone: What it recognizes is unknown.

Overall study findings and caveats: No link was apparently found between pseudoprogression and changes in top peripheral T cell clonotypes.

Specimen: PBMCs, collected from a glioma patient whose treatment included an IDH1 peptide vaccine. This TCR came from a man aged 45-65 years with glioma.

The CDR3 nucleotides are TGCAGCGTTGGGAGGTTTCAAGAAGATACGCAGTATTTT. This sequence encodes CSVGRFQEDTQYF. The J gene is TRBJ2-3, the V gene TRBV29-1; D possibly corresponds to TRBD2 (5 bases). Germline V gene lookup returns CDR1 SQVTM and CDR2 ANQGSEA. The ends were cut back, 4 bases at V and 5 bases at J, with 13 bases in the middle. The CDR3 extends over 13 amino acids.